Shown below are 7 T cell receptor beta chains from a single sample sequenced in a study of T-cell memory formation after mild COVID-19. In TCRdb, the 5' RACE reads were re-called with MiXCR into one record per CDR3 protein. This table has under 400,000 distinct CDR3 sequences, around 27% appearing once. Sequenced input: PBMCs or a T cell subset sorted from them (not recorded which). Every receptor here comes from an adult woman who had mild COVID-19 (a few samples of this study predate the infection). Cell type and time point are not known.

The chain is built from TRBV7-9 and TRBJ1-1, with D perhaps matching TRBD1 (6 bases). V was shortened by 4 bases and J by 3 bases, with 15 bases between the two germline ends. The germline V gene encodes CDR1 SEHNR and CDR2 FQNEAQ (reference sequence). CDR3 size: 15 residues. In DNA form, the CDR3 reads TGTGCCAGCAGCTCGGACTGGGGGCGGGACACTGAAGCTTTCTTT. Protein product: CASSSDWGRDTEAFF.

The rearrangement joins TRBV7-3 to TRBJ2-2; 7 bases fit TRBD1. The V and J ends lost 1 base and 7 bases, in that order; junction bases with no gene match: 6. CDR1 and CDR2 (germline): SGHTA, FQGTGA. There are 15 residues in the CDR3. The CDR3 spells CASSLSQGVDGELFF. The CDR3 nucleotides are TGTGCCAGCAGCTTAAGTCAGGGGGTAGACGGGGAGCTGTTTTTT.

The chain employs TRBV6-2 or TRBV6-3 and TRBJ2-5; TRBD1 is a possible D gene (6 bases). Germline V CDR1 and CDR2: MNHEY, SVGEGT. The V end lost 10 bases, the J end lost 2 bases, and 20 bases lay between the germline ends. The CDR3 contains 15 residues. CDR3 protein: CATMRGQTTQETQYF. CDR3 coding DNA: TGTGCCACTATGAGAGGACAGACAACTCAAGAGACCCAGTACTTC.

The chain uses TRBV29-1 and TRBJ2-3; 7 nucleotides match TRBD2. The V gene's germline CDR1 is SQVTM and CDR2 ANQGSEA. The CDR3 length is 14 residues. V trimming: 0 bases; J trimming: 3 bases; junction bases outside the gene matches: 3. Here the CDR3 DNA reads TGCAGCGTTGAAGAGGGGGGGAAGACAGATACGCAGTATTTT. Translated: CSVEEGGKTDTQYF.

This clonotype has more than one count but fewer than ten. The chain's CDR3 is CASINRPEGFNTGELFF. CDR3 coding DNA: TGTGCCAGCATCAACCGACCGGAGGGGTTTAACACCGGGGAGCTGTTTTTT. The chain links TRBV21-1 to TRBJ2-2; the tabulated D call, TRBD2, remains unverified against the DNA. TRBV21-1 is classified as a pseudogene. The CDR3 is 17 residues long.

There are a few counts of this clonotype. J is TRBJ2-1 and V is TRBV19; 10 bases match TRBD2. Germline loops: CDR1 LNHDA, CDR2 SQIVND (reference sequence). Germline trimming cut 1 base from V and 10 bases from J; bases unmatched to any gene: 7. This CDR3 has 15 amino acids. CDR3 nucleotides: TGTGCCAGTAGTATAGGGACTAGCGGCGCACGAGAGCAGTTCTTC. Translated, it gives CASSIGTSGAREQFF.

This CDR3 is CASNTGVYYGYTF. The CDR3 DNA sequence: TGTGCCAGCAACACAGGGGTATACTATGGCTACACCTTC. This rearrangement joins TRBV12-3 or TRBV12-4 to TRBJ1-2; 7 bases fit TRBD1. Unmatched junction bases numbered 5, after V lost 7 bases and J lost 3 bases. CDR3 length: 13 residues.